This is a list of T cell receptor beta chains from one sample in a study of T cell changes during pregnancy in multiple sclerosis. Only in-frame clones appear in the TCRdb table, and some are missing; sequencing was by immunoSEQ multiplex PCR. The sample lists some 40,000 clones; around 93% were seen once. This specimen was CD8+ T cells from peripheral blood mononuclear cells, taken before pregnancy. Receptors originate from a female donor with multiple sclerosis, enrolled in a pregnancy study. Each CDR3 is given with its conserved first and last residue. Fields, in order: clone size, J gene, V gene, D gene, CDR3 protein, CDR3 DNA. The D gene is left open where the match is weak. Clone size is shown for a subset of rows, as once, few, many or a class of expanded clone.

clone_size: -; j_call: TRBJ2-1; v_call: TRBV11-2; d_call: TRBD1; cdr3_aa: CASSLLGHRDRGNEQFF; cdr3_nt: TGTGCCAGCAGCTTATTGGGCCACAGGGACAGGGGCAATGAGCAGTTCTTC
clone_size: -; j_call: TRBJ2-1; v_call: TRBV15; d_call: TRBD2; cdr3_aa: CATSRGLAGGGYEQFF; cdr3_nt: TGTGCCACCAGCAGAGGACTAGCGGGAGGGGGCTATGAGCAGTTCTTC
clone_size: -; j_call: TRBJ2-1; v_call: TRBV5-1; d_call: -; cdr3_aa: CASSPVSSGYYNEQFF; cdr3_nt: TGCGCCAGCAGCCCGGTGAGTAGCGGCTACTACAATGAGCAGTTCTTC
clone_size: -; j_call: TRBJ2-1; v_call: TRBV6-1; d_call: TRBD2; cdr3_aa: CASSEAGTSYNEQFF; cdr3_nt: TGTGCCAGCAGTGAAGCCGGGACTAGTTACAATGAGCAGTTCTTC
clone_size: -; j_call: TRBJ2-7; v_call: TRBV7-9; d_call: -; cdr3_aa: CASSDHRTASYEQYF; cdr3_nt: TGTGCCAGCAGCGACCACCGGACAGCCTCCTACGAGCAGTACTTC
clone_size: -; j_call: TRBJ2-6; v_call: TRBV27; d_call: TRBD1; cdr3_aa: CASTSSKTGVPPGANVLTF; cdr3_nt: TGTGCCAGCACCTCTTCTAAAACAGGGGTCCCCCCTGGGGCCAACGTCCTGACTTTC
clone_size: -; j_call: TRBJ1-1; v_call: TRBV2; d_call: -; cdr3_aa: CASSEARIHMNTEAFF; cdr3_nt: TGTGCCAGCAGTGAAGCCAGGATCCACATGAACACTGAAGCTTTCTTT
clone_size: -; j_call: TRBJ2-7; v_call: TRBV2; d_call: TRBD1; cdr3_aa: CAQGDSSYEQYF; cdr3_nt: TGTGCCCAGGGGGACAGTTCCTACGAGCAGTACTTC
clone_size: -; j_call: TRBJ1-2; v_call: TRBV27; d_call: -; cdr3_aa: CASSLSGPNYGYTF; cdr3_nt: TGTGCCAGCAGTTTATCGGGCCCTAACTATGGCTACACCTTC
clone_size: -; j_call: TRBJ1-1; v_call: TRBV7-9; d_call: -; cdr3_aa: CASSSGGPVGTEAFF; cdr3_nt: TGTGCCAGCAGCTCGGGGGGGCCGGTAGGGACTGAAGCTTTCTTT
clone_size: -; j_call: TRBJ1-5; v_call: TRBV6-1; d_call: TRBD1; cdr3_aa: CASRTGPNQPQHF; cdr3_nt: TGTGCCAGCAGGACAGGGCCTAATCAGCCCCAGCATTTT
clone_size: -; j_call: TRBJ2-7; v_call: TRBV28; d_call: -; cdr3_aa: CASRILPGNNYEQYF; cdr3_nt: TGTGCCAGCAGGATCCTGCCGGGGAATAACTACGAGCAGTACTTC
clone_size: -; j_call: TRBJ1-4; v_call: TRBV5-1; d_call: -; cdr3_aa: CASSLSSVEKLFF; cdr3_nt: TGCGCCAGCAGCTTGTCGTCCGTAGAAAAACTGTTTTTT
clone_size: -; j_call: TRBJ2-7; v_call: TRBV9; d_call: -; cdr3_aa: CASSVSDLPRNEQYF; cdr3_nt: TGTGCCAGCAGCGTTTCGGACTTACCGAGGAACGAGCAGTACTTC
clone_size: few; j_call: TRBJ1-1; v_call: TRBV29-1; d_call: TRBD1; cdr3_aa: CSGDREGTEAFF; cdr3_nt: TGCAGCGGAGACAGGGAAGGGACTGAAGCTTTCTTT
clone_size: -; j_call: TRBJ2-7; v_call: TRBV28; d_call: TRBD1; cdr3_aa: CASSLGTGFSYEQYF; cdr3_nt: TGTGCCAGCAGTTTAGGGACAGGGTTCTCCTACGAGCAGTACTTC
clone_size: once; j_call: TRBJ1-4; v_call: TRBV2; d_call: -; cdr3_aa: CASSAGRGTNEKLFF; cdr3_nt: TGTGCCAGCAGTGCCGGGAGGGGAACTAATGAAAAACTGTTTTTT
clone_size: once; j_call: TRBJ2-7; v_call: TRBV9; d_call: TRBD2; cdr3_aa: CASSRLADSYEQYF; cdr3_nt: TGTGCCAGCAGTCGACTAGCGGATAGTTACGAGCAGTACTTC
clone_size: -; j_call: TRBJ2-1; v_call: TRBV6-6; d_call: -; cdr3_aa: CASRGSSSSYNEQFF; cdr3_nt: TGTGCCAGCAGGGGTAGCTCTAGCTCCTACAATGAGCAGTTCTTC
clone_size: once; j_call: TRBJ2-5; v_call: TRBV7-3; d_call: TRBD2; cdr3_aa: CASSISGGALETQYF; cdr3_nt: TGTGCCAGCAGCATTAGCGGGGGAGCGTTAGAGACCCAGTACTTC
clone_size: -; j_call: TRBJ2-1; v_call: TRBV4-1; d_call: TRBD2; cdr3_aa: CASSLLQGGANEQFF; cdr3_nt: TGCGCCAGCAGCTTATTGCAGGGAGGGGCCAATGAGCAGTTCTTC
clone_size: -; j_call: TRBJ1-1; v_call: TRBV9; d_call: TRBD1; cdr3_aa: CASSVETGDYTEAFF; cdr3_nt: TGTGCCAGCAGCGTAGAAACAGGGGATTACACTGAAGCTTTCTTT
clone_size: -; j_call: TRBJ2-5; v_call: TRBV19; d_call: -; cdr3_aa: CASSIGRQETQYF; cdr3_nt: TGTGCCAGTAGTATTGGTCGGCAAGAGACCCAGTACTTC
clone_size: few; j_call: TRBJ1-1; v_call: TRBV27; d_call: -; cdr3_aa: CASSSGPNTEAFF; cdr3_nt: TGTGCCAGCAGTTCTGGCCCTAACACTGAAGCTTTCTTT
clone_size: -; j_call: TRBJ2-5; v_call: TRBV9; d_call: -; cdr3_aa: CASSVVGLAVKETQYF; cdr3_nt: TGTGCCAGCAGCGTAGTGGGACTCGCGGTCAAAGAGACCCAGTACTTC
clone_size: -; j_call: TRBJ2-1; v_call: TRBV27; d_call: -; cdr3_aa: CASSLKERPTGNEQFF; cdr3_nt: TGTGCCAGCAGTTTAAAGGAGCGTCCTACTGGGAATGAGCAGTTCTTC
clone_size: -; j_call: TRBJ2-2; v_call: TRBV7-9; d_call: -; cdr3_aa: CASSPRAGTGELFF; cdr3_nt: TGTGCCAGCAGCCCACGGGCAGGGACCGGGGAGCTGTTTTTT
clone_size: once; j_call: TRBJ2-3; v_call: TRBV2; d_call: -; cdr3_aa: CASSDLLAGTDTQYF; cdr3_nt: TGTGCCAGCAGTGATTTGTTAGCCGGCACAGATACGCAGTATTTT
clone_size: -; j_call: TRBJ2-5; v_call: TRBV9; d_call: TRBD2; cdr3_aa: CASSVAGSGGRETQYF; cdr3_nt: TGTGCCAGCAGCGTAGCTGGCAGCGGGGGAAGGGAGACCCAGTACTTC
clone_size: -; j_call: TRBJ2-1; v_call: TRBV4-1; d_call: TRBD2; cdr3_aa: CASSPGTSEYNEQFF; cdr3_nt: TGCGCCAGCAGCCCCGGGACTAGCGAGTACAATGAGCAGTTCTTC
clone_size: -; j_call: TRBJ2-1; v_call: TRBV30; d_call: TRBD1; cdr3_aa: CAWSVRGRLYNEQFF; cdr3_nt: TGTGCCTGGAGTGTGAGGGGGCGGTTATACAATGAGCAGTTCTTC
clone_size: -; j_call: TRBJ2-7; v_call: TRBV4-1; d_call: TRBD2; cdr3_aa: CASSLHRGLAGGRGEQYF; cdr3_nt: TGCGCCAGCAGCCTACACAGGGGCCTAGCGGGAGGCCGGGGCGAGCAGTACTTC
clone_size: -; j_call: TRBJ2-7; v_call: TRBV9; d_call: TRBD1; cdr3_aa: CASSVGQGAGSYEQYF; cdr3_nt: TGTGCCAGCAGCGTGGGACAGGGGGCGGGCTCCTACGAGCAGTACTTC
clone_size: -; j_call: TRBJ1-5; v_call: TRBV27; d_call: TRBD1; cdr3_aa: CASSYDRGNQPQHF; cdr3_nt: TGTGCCAGCAGTTATGACAGGGGCAATCAGCCCCAGCATTTT
clone_size: -; j_call: TRBJ1-3; v_call: TRBV5-1; d_call: -; cdr3_aa: CASRQNSGNTIYF; cdr3_nt: TGCGCCAGCAGACAGAACTCTGGAAACACCATATATTTT
clone_size: -; j_call: TRBJ1-5; v_call: TRBV28; d_call: -; cdr3_aa: CASSSAGYDQPQHF; cdr3_nt: TGTGCCAGCAGTTCGGCAGGGTATGACCAGCCCCAGCATTTT
clone_size: once; j_call: TRBJ2-7; v_call: TRBV11-2; d_call: TRBD2; cdr3_aa: CASSRTSGGEIDEQYF; cdr3_nt: TGTGCCAGCAGTCGGACTAGCGGGGGGGAAATCGACGAGCAGTACTTC
clone_size: -; j_call: TRBJ2-5; v_call: TRBV2; d_call: TRBD2; cdr3_aa: CASRTSGGLQETQYF; cdr3_nt: TGTGCCAGCAGGACCAGCGGGGGGCTCCAAGAGACCCAGTACTTC
clone_size: -; j_call: TRBJ2-5; v_call: TRBV6-5; d_call: TRBD1; cdr3_aa: CASRDWDRTEETQYF; cdr3_nt: TGTGCCAGCAGGGACTGGGACAGGACTGAAGAGACCCAGTACTTC
clone_size: -; j_call: TRBJ2-5; v_call: TRBV5-1; d_call: TRBD2; cdr3_aa: CASSLSSGGEETQYF; cdr3_nt: TGCGCCAGCAGCTTGAGTAGCGGGGGAGAAGAGACCCAGTACTTC
clone_size: -; j_call: TRBJ2-7; v_call: TRBV30; d_call: -; cdr3_aa: CAWSVPDSLYEQYF; cdr3_nt: TGTGCCTGGAGTGTACCCGACAGCTTGTACGAGCAGTACTTC
clone_size: once; j_call: TRBJ1-5; v_call: TRBV4-1; d_call: -; cdr3_aa: CASSQIGNQPQHF; cdr3_nt: TGCGCCAGCAGCCAGATAGGCAATCAGCCCCAGCATTTT
clone_size: few; j_call: TRBJ2-7; v_call: TRBV19; d_call: -; cdr3_aa: CASSKGRQGLNEQYF; cdr3_nt: TGTGCCAGTAGTAAGGGGCGTCAGGGCCTGAACGAGCAGTACTTC
clone_size: once; j_call: TRBJ2-2; v_call: TRBV14; d_call: -; cdr3_aa: CASSPGHYTGELFF; cdr3_nt: TGTGCCAGCAGCCCAGGACATTACACCGGGGAGCTGTTTTTT
clone_size: -; j_call: TRBJ2-1; v_call: TRBV4-2; d_call: TRBD2; cdr3_aa: CASSQGLAGDPYNEQFF; cdr3_nt: TGTGCCAGCAGCCAAGGACTAGCGGGAGATCCCTACAATGAGCAGTTCTTC
clone_size: -; j_call: TRBJ1-1; v_call: TRBV6-5; d_call: TRBD1; cdr3_aa: CASSSRDRGTEAFF; cdr3_nt: TGTGCCAGCAGTTCTCGGGACAGGGGCACTGAAGCTTTCTTT